The 2 T cell receptor beta chains in this list originate from one sample, sequenced in a study of radiation and T cells in renal cell carcinoma. The data were produced by immunoSEQ multiplex PCR, yet TCRdb's version contains in-frame clones alone and is incomplete. The sample lists some 120,000 clones, about 81% occurring once. Time point indicated: blood 2 weeks post-SBRT. Indicated treatment: 15 Gy SBRT to primary tumor, nephrectomy 4 weeks later. The sequencing used blood, collected from a patient whose treatment included radiotherapy and nephrectomy. The source is a woman in her sixties or seventies with renal cell carcinoma.

J is TRBJ2-5 and V is TRBV9; D is unclear. This CDR3 is 12 amino acids long. Germline V lookup: CDR1 SGDLS, CDR2 YYNGEE. V dropped 3 bases and J dropped 5 bases, with 8 bases sitting between them. CDR3 region: CASSGLGETQYF. The CDR3, as DNA: TGTGCCAGCAGCGGCCTTGGGGAGACCCAGTACTTC. Variable domain in full (rest from reference TRBV9 and TRBJ2-5): DSGVTQTPKHLITATGQRVTLRCSPRSGDLSVYWYQQSLDQGLQFLIQYYNGEERAKGNILERFSAQQFPDLHSELNLSSLELGDSALYFCASSGLGETQYFGPGTRLLVL.

This chain connects TRBV28 to TRBJ2-7, with D possibly being TRBD1 (7 bases). Germline CDR1 and CDR2: MDHEN and SYDVKM. Trimming pared 6 bases from V and 6 bases from J, leaving 12 bases between. The CDR3 is 12 amino acids. The CDR3: CASSRQGGEQYF. CDR3 DNA sequence: TGTGCCAGCAGCAGACAGGGAGGCGAGCAGTACTTC.